The 6 T cell receptor beta chains below were found in one sample sequenced in a study of T-cell memory formation after mild COVID-19. MiXCR, run by TCRdb on the 5' RACE reads, gives a single entry per CDR3 protein. The repertoire holds roughly 350,000 distinct CDR3 sequences, with 25% to 30% as singletons. The sample taken for sequencing was PBMCs or a T cell subset sorted from them (not recorded which). The receptors were gathered from an adult woman who had mild COVID-19 (a few samples of this study predate the infection). Cell type and time point are not known.

The V gene is TRBV27, the J gene TRBJ2-7; tentatively, D is TRBD1 or TRBD2 (5 bases each). V lost 3 bases, J lost 3 bases, and 18 bases lay in between. The CDR3 loop spans 16 amino acids. Germline V gene data show CDR1 as MNHEY and CDR2 as SMNVEV (reference sequence). This chain's CDR3 is CASSFTFRGTFYEQYF. The CDR3 DNA follows: TGTGCCAGCAGTTTTACTTTCCGAGGGACGTTCTACGAGCAGTACTTC.

The chain employs TRBV12-3 or TRBV12-4 and TRBJ1-5; perhaps TRBD1 as D (5 bases). The CDR3 contains 12 residues. Deletions cut 3 bases from V and 11 bases from J, with 11 bases between. CDR3 in amino acids: CASSFTRAAQHF. CDR3 bases: TGTGCCAGCAGTTTTACCAGGGCGGCCCAGCATTTT.

This chain joins TRBV4-1 and TRBJ1-1; 7 bases map to TRBD1. This CDR3 is built from 17 residues. V lost 0 bases and J lost 1; bases outside the gene matches: 8. The germline gives CDR1 MGHRA, CDR2 YSYEKL. As DNA, the CDR3 is TGCGCCAGCAGCCAAGAGACCCCCCGGGACAGGAACACTGAAGCTTTCTTT. Translating gives CASSQETPRDRNTEAFF.

The chain has TRBV6-5 and TRBJ1-1; the D gene is possibly TRBD1 (5 bases). The CDR3 contains 14 residues. The V end lost 7 bases, the J end lost 6 bases, and 18 bases lay between the germline ends. In germline, CDR1 is MNHEY, CDR2 SVGAGI. The CDR3 spells CASTLGAGVAEAFF. In DNA, the CDR3 is TGTGCCAGCACCCTCGGGGCGGGCGTCGCTGAAGCTTTCTTT.

This clonotype was seen a handful of times. The genes are TRBV5-1 and TRBJ2-1; 12 bases fit TRBD1. This CDR3 has 20 residues. V dropped 0 bases and J dropped 8; count of bases not matched to a gene: 18. Germline CDR1 SGHRS, CDR2 YFSETQ. CDR3: CASSLVPPGQGAPGMYEQFF. Written as DNA, the CDR3 is TGCGCCAGCAGCTTGGTCCCCCCGGGACAGGGGGCCCCTGGCATGTATGAGCAGTTCTTC.

This clonotype has just a few counts. This chain connects TRBV29-1 to TRBJ2-3; TRBD1 or TRBD2 may be the D gene (5 bases each). CDR3 length equals 12 residues. V was clipped by 8 bases and J by 6 bases, with 15 bases between them. The V gene's germline CDR1 is SQVTM and CDR2 ANQGSEA. CDR3 in amino acids: CSLRVGADTQYF. The DNA for the CDR3 is TGCAGCCTCAGAGTCGGGGCTGATACGCAGTATTTT.